This T cell receptor beta chain was recorded in a study of blood T cell repertoires in COVID-19. Overall study context: Acute and convalescent COVID-19 samples came from the United States, Italy and Spain.

The V gene end was trimmed by 4 bases and the J gene end by 5 bases; junction bases not matched to a gene: 13. This CDR3 region has 16 residues. The germline gives CDR1 SGHRS, CDR2 YFSETQ. In the study's own analysis: Amplification of reference gene primers was used by the study to estimate nucleated cell counts. Libraries were prepared by immunoSEQ multiplex PCR; TCRdb keeps only in-frame clonotypes and omits some of them. That table is the source of V, J and clone size, and D and trimming were worked out from the DNA. The table includes 30,000 to 40,000 clones, 88% detected once. The material sequenced was peripheral blood. This clonotype was obtained from a man aged 55 to 69 with active COVID-19. The chain recombines TRBV5-1 with TRBJ2-7, with 9 bases matching TRBD2. The CDR3 sequence: CASSLRSGSAFDEQYF. The CDR3 DNA follows: TGCGCCAGCAGCCTCCGTAGCGGGAGTGCCTTCGACGAGCAGTACTTC.